The rows below give T cell receptor beta chains drawn from one sample of a study of shared clonotypes between healthy human individuals. This table comes from immunoSEQ multiplex PCR, and its TCRdb copy is limited to in-frame clones, with some not included. The data contain millions of clones, around nine tenths of them seen just once; the ten biggest clones take up over 0.12%. The source material was naive CD4+ T cells sorted from blood. All receptors come from a man younger than 35 in good health. The CDR3 runs from the conserved cysteine through the conserved F or W. The D gene is left open where the match is weak. Not every row has a clone size; where given, it reads once, few, many or a size class.

TRBV28,TRBD2,TRBJ2-7,NA,TGTGCCAGCAGCACTAGCGGGTACTCCTACGAGCAGTACTTC,CASSTSGYSYEQYF
TRBV11-2,NA,TRBJ2-5,NA,TGTGCCAGCAGTGGGGCAGGGTATCAAGAGACCCAGTACTTC,CASSGAGYQETQYF
TRBV5-1,NA,TRBJ1-5,few,TGCGCCAGCAGCTTGGAGGGTGGCAATCAGCCCCAGCATTTT,CASSLEGGNQPQHF
TRBV21-1,NA,TRBJ2-7,NA,TGTGCCAGCAGCAAAGCAACTAGCGGGACTATTGGGGAGCAGTACTTC,CASSKATSGTIGEQYF
TRBV7-2,TRBD2,TRBJ2-1,NA,TGTGCCAGCAGCCCGGGACTAGCGGGGGACTACAATGAGCAGTTCTTC,CASSPGLAGDYNEQFF
TRBV5-1,NA,TRBJ1-1,once,TGCGCCAGCAGCTTGAGCCAGCTACTATGGAACACTGAAGCTTTCTTT,CASSLSQLLWNTEAFF
TRBV19,NA,TRBJ2-3,NA,TGTGCCAGTAGTATAGTACCGACAGCTAGCACAGATACGCAGTATTTT,CASSIVPTASTDTQYF
TRBV28,NA,TRBJ1-1,NA,TGTGCCAGCAGCCCCCGACAGACCCTTGAAGCTTTCTTT,CASSPRQTLEAFF
TRBV28,NA,TRBJ2-1,NA,TGTGCCAGCAGCTCCTCCGGGACCATTTCGGATGAGCAGTTCTTC,CASSSSGTISDEQFF
TRBV5-4,NA,TRBJ2-1,NA,TGTGCCAGCACCCGCGGGGGACAGACCTACAATGAGCAGTTCTTC,CASTRGGQTYNEQFF
TRBV6-5,TRBD1,TRBJ2-5,NA,TGTGCCAGCAGTTACGGGGACAGGGGCTCGACCCAGTACTTC,CASSYGDRGSTQYF
TRBV5-1,TRBD2,TRBJ2-1,NA,TGCGCCAGCAGACGAAGCGGGAGTCCCTACAATGAGCAGTTCTTC,CASRRSGSPYNEQFF
TRBV7-2,NA,TRBJ2-5,NA,TGTGCCAGCAGCTTAAATCAGCCAGGTCGAGAGACCCAGTACTTC,CASSLNQPGRETQYF
TRBV7-2,TRBD1,TRBJ1-6,NA,TGTGCCAGCAGCTTTGCCGGGACAGGGAATTCACCCCTCCACTTT,CASSFAGTGNSPLHF
TRBV20-1,NA,TRBJ2-7,NA,TGCAGTGCTAGGTACGGCTACGAGCAGTACTTC,CSARYGYEQYF
TRBV9,NA,TRBJ1-4,NA,TGTGCCAGCAGCGTAGTGGGGAGCTCTAATGAAAAACTGTTTTTT,CASSVVGSSNEKLFF
TRBV4-2,TRBD2,TRBJ2-1,NA,TGTGCCAGCAGCCAAGGTCTAGCGGGAATTTACAATGAGCAGTTCTTC,CASSQGLAGIYNEQFF
TRBV4-3,TRBD2,TRBJ2-1,NA,TGCGCCAGCAGCCAAGATTGGACTAGCTACAATGAGCAGTTCTTC,CASSQDWTSYNEQFF
TRBV5-4,NA,TRBJ2-1,NA,TGTGCCAGCAGCTTGCCCTCGGACCCCTACAATGAGCAGTTCTTC,CASSLPSDPYNEQFF
TRBV6-5,TRBD2,TRBJ2-7,once,TGTGCCAGCAGTTACCGCCGGACTAGCGGGGGCTACGAGCAGTACTTC,CASSYRRTSGGYEQYF
TRBV5-1,NA,TRBJ2-1,NA,TGCGCCAGCAGAGTGGGCGGACTCTACAATGAGCAGTTCTTC,CASRVGGLYNEQFF
TRBV10-3,TRBD2,TRBJ2-1,once,TGTGCCATCAGTCCCAGGACTAGCGGGGAGATCCACAATGAGCAGTTCTTC,CAISPRTSGEIHNEQFF
TRBV18,NA,TRBJ2-2,NA,TGTGCCAGCTCACCGCAGGGGATCGGAACCGGGGAGCTGTTTTTT,CASSPQGIGTGELFF
TRBV11-3,NA,TRBJ1-6,NA,TGTGCCAGCAGTTTGTCAGGGGCCCATTCACCCCTCCACTTT,CASSLSGAHSPLHF
TRBV5-1,NA,TRBJ2-1,NA,TGCGCCAGCAGCTTGTCTAACTTCAACAATGAGCAGTTCTTC,CASSLSNFNNEQFF
TRBV15,NA,TRBJ1-6,NA,TGTGCCACCAGCAGAGCGGAGGCGGGGAAATCACCCCTCCACTTT,CATSRAEAGKSPLHF
TRBV7-2,TRBD1,TRBJ2-7,NA,TGTGCCAGCAGCTTAGTGGGACAGTCCTACGAGCAGTACTTC,CASSLVGQSYEQYF
TRBV19,TRBD1,TRBJ1-6,NA,TGTGCCAGTACCCGTGAAGCGGGACAGCGTAATTCACCCCTCCACTTT,CASTREAGQRNSPLHF
TRBV5-4,TRBD2,TRBJ2-5,NA,TGTGCCAGCAGCCCGGGGGGGGCCGGGCAAGAGACCCAGTACTTC,CASSPGGAGQETQYF
TRBV20-1,NA,TRBJ1-2,NA,TGCAGTGCTAGAGATCGGGGGGGCTACACCTTC,CSARDRGGYTF
TRBV15,NA,TRBJ1-5,NA,TGTGCCACCAGCAGAGATAACGCCAAATCGGAGCCCCAGCATTTT,CATSRDNAKSEPQHF
TRBV7-2,TRBD1,TRBJ2-7,NA,TGTGCCAGCAGCCCCCGACAGGGGTCCCACGAGCAGTACTTC,CASSPRQGSHEQYF
TRBV5-1,TRBD2,TRBJ2-7,NA,TGCGCCAGCAGCCACGCGGGACTAGCGGGAGGCACGTTGCCCTACGAGCAGTACTTC,CASSHAGLAGGTLPYEQYF
TRBV29-1,NA,TRBJ1-1,NA,TGCAGCGTTTCGACAGTGAACACTGAAGCTTTCTTT,CSVSTVNTEAFF
TRBV11-3,TRBD1,TRBJ2-5,NA,TGTGCCAGCAGCTTAGATGGGACAGGGCAAGAGACCCAGTACTTC,CASSLDGTGQETQYF
TRBV10-3,TRBD1,TRBJ1-1,NA,TGTGCCATCAGTGACCCCGGGACAGGGAGGACTGAAGCTTTCTTT,CAISDPGTGRTEAFF
TRBV27,NA,TRBJ2-3,NA,TGTGCCAGCAGTTCCAGAATAAAGGGTTACACAGATACGCAGTATTTT,CASSSRIKGYTDTQYF